The next 14 T cell receptor beta chains were all read from a single sample in a study of Graves' ophthalmopathy and Graves' hyperthyroidism. Amplification of the TCR beta CDR3 regions used RNA transcripts (as template). An opening RT-PCR round employed HTBI primers and preceded a second-round multiplex PCR. TCRdb redid the calling of the multiplex PCR reads with MiXCR, one entry per CDR3 protein. The sample carries roughly 480,000 distinct CDR3 sequences, approximately 14% recorded once. The sample taken for sequencing was blood. The origin of the receptors is a young woman with Graves' ophthalmopathy.

In its sample, this clonotype was seen many times. The V and J genes are TRBV28 and TRBJ1-5; D unresolved. V lost 6 bases, J lost 7 bases, and 13 bases lay in between. CDR1 MDHEN and CDR2 SYDVKM come from the germline V gene. The length of the CDR3 is 13 residues. The CDR3: CASSQMGNQPQHF. The CDR3 DNA follows: TGTGCCAGCAGCCAGATGGGTAACCAGCCCCAGCATTTT.

This clonotype has at least ten counts. The rearrangement links TRBV11-3 to TRBJ2-5; D is possibly TRBD1 (6 bases). Per germline, CDR1 SGHNT and CDR2 YENEEA. Trimming removed 3 bases from V and 4 bases from J, with 12 bases in between. The length of the CDR3 is 14 residues. The CDR3: CASSLGHWGETQYF. The CDR3 nucleotides read TGTGCCAGCAGCTTGGGACACTGGGGAGAGACCCAGTACTTC. Drawing the rest from reference TRBV11-3 and TRBJ2-5, the complete variable domain is EAGVVQSPRYKIIEKKQPVAFWCNPISGHNTLYWYLQNLGQGPELLIRYENEEAVDDSQLPKDRFSAERLKGVDSTLKIQPAELGDSAVYLCASSLGHWGETQYFGPGTRLLVL.

The rearrangement links TRBV19 to TRBJ2-7, with 11 bases matching TRBD1. The CDR3 totals 14 residues. V was clipped by 6 bases and J by 2 bases; unmatched bases: 3. Germline values: CDR1 LNHDA, CDR2 SQIVND (reference sequence). For the CDR3, the DNA is TGTGCCAGTAGGGTGGGACAGGGGGCCTACGAGCAGTACTTC. It translates to CASRVGQGAYEQYF.

This clonotype was found many times. The chain joins TRBV2 to TRBJ1-1; no clear D. This CDR3 is built from 15 residues. Germline values: CDR1 SNHLY, CDR2 FYNNEI. V dropped 0 bases and J dropped 4 bases, with 12 bases sitting between them. DNA of the CDR3: TGTGCCAGCAGTGAAGCGATAGGGCCAGGCACTGAAGCTTTCTTT. Its protein is CASSEAIGPGTEAFF. Variable domain in full (rest from reference TRBV2 and TRBJ1-1): EPEVTQTPSHQVTQMGQEVILRCVPISNHLYFYWYRQILGQKVEFLVSFYNNEISEKSEIFDDQFSVERPDGSNFTLKIRSTKLEDSAMYFCASSEAIGPGTEAFFGQGTRLTVV.

This clonotype appeared many times. The chain recombines TRBV6-1 with TRBJ1-1; D not resolved. Germline V CDR1 and CDR2: MNHNS, SASEGT. V dropped 0 bases and J dropped 1 base, with 9 bases sitting between them. This CDR3 region has 15 residues. This chain's CDR3 is CASSEALRRNTEAFF. CDR3 nucleotide sequence: TGTGCCAGCAGTGAAGCGCTTCGAAGGAACACTGAAGCTTTCTTT.

This chain joins TRBV4-1 and TRBJ1-3, with 10 nucleotides matching TRBD1. CDR1 MGHRA and CDR2 YSYEKL come from the germline V gene. The junction had 5 bases not matched to a gene; V was cut back by 0 bases and J by 3 bases. The CDR3 consists of 17 residues. The chain's CDR3 is CASSQDVGTGVGNTIYF. CDR3 nucleotides: TGCGCCAGCAGCCAAGATGTCGGGACAGGGGTTGGAAACACCATATATTTT.

This clonotype was observed at least ten times. The genes are TRBV13 and TRBJ1-1; 9 bases align to TRBD1. The CDR3 length is 15 residues. The V and J ends lost 5 bases and 5 bases, in that order; junction bases with no gene match: 9. Per the germline V gene, CDR1 is PRHDT and CDR2 is FYEKMQ (reference sequence). The CDR3 sequence: CASSPLGQGKTEAFF. CDR3 nucleotide sequence: TGTGCCAGCAGCCCACTTGGACAGGGGAAGACTGAAGCTTTCTTT.

This clonotype has a count of ten or more. The rearrangement uses TRBV6-5 and TRBJ2-7; 9 bases are shared with TRBD1. Germline-derived CDR1 and CDR2 are MNHEY and SVGAGI. The trim removed 4 bases at V and 4 bases at J, leaving 5 bases unmatched. The CDR3 is 14 amino acids. The CDR3 bases are TGTGCCAGCAGTTGGGGACAGGGTGCGTACGAGCAGTACTTC. It yields the protein CASSWGQGAYEQYF.

This clonotype was picked up a small number of times. This may be a read error: a much more frequent sequence differs by one nucleotide. The J gene is TRBJ1-2, the V gene TRBV6-2 or TRBV6-3, with 7 bases matching TRBD1. Germline V gene sequence: CDR1 MNHEY, CDR2 SVGEGT. V dropped 2 bases and J dropped 0; count of bases not matched to a gene: 15. The CDR3 runs to 19 residues. The CDR3 sequence is CASSYIPGTVPPANYGYTF. The CDR3 coding sequence is TGTGCCAGCAGTTACATCCCCGGGACAGTCCCCCCAGCTAACTATGGCTACACCTTC.

The sample holds a few counts of this clonotype. The genes are TRBV5-1 and TRBJ2-7; D not certain. From germline, CDR1 is SGHRS and CDR2 YFSETQ. The V end lost 0 bases, the J end lost 2 bases, and 12 bases lay between the germline ends. The CDR3 loop spans 15 amino acids. The CDR3 loop is CASSLDPAVPYEQYF. The CDR3 bases are TGCGCCAGCAGCTTGGACCCAGCAGTTCCCTACGAGCAGTACTTC.

This clonotype has a count of ten or more. The chain is built from TRBV19 and TRBJ2-7; perhaps TRBD1 as D (6 bases). CDR3 length: 12 amino acids. CDR1 and CDR2 from the germline V gene are LNHDA and SQIVND (reference sequence). Trimming left V 5 bases short and J 4 bases short, with 9 bases between. CDR3 sequence: CASSHGQYEQYF. Written as DNA, the CDR3 is TGTGCCAGTAGTCACGGACAGTACGAGCAGTACTTC.

This clonotype appeared many times. The chain has TRBV11-2 and TRBJ2-7; no clear D gene. CDR1 SGHAT and CDR2 FQNNGV come from the germline V gene. The V end lost 3 bases, the J end lost 5 bases, and 8 bases lay between the germline ends. CDR3 size: 12 residues. CDR3 residues: CASSFSWNEQYF. The CDR3 DNA follows: TGTGCCAGCAGCTTTTCGTGGAACGAGCAGTACTTC.

This clonotype was recorded at least ten times. The chain employs TRBV11-2 and TRBJ2-2; D ambiguous. This CDR3 region has 12 residues. The V end lost 6 bases, the J end lost 5 bases, and 7 bases lay between the germline ends. Germline V gives CDR1 SGHAT, CDR2 FQNNGV. The CDR3 sequence is CASRVLTGELFF. The CDR3 bases are TGTGCCAGCAGGGTCTTGACCGGGGAGCTGTTTTTT.

In its sample, this clonotype was seen many times. The chain recombines TRBV5-4 with TRBJ1-6, with 8 positions matching TRBD1. This CDR3 comprises 18 residues. CDR1 and CDR2 from the germline V gene are SGHNT and YYREEE (reference sequence). The junction had 12 bases not matched to a gene; V was cut back by 1 base and J by 6 bases. The DNA for the CDR3 is TGTGCCAGCAGCTTGCCCCTCTCCGGGACAGGTGGTAATTCACCCCTCCACTTT. It yields the protein CASSLPLSGTGGNSPLHF.